Listed below are T cell receptor beta chains from one sample, sequenced in a study of blood T cells in healthy people across ages. TCRdb redid the calling of the 5' RACE reads with MiXCR, one entry per CDR3 protein. The table has 1.5 million to 2 million distinct CDR3 sequences, just under 50% seen once. Input material: blood. The receptors shown here come from a woman between 40 and 55 years old in good health. The CDR3 runs from the conserved cysteine through the conserved F or W. Each record gives: D gene, CDR3 length, clone size, V gene, J gene, CDR3 protein, CDR3 DNA. A D gene is named only where the DNA matches it firmly. Some rows have no size entry. The others give once, few or many, or a class for an expanded clone.

-	18	-	TRBV21-1	TRBJ1-1	CASSKATGTIHQDTEAFF	TGTGCCAGCAGCAAAGCAACAGGGACCATACACCAGGACACTGAAGCTTTCTTT
TRBD1	16	-	TRBV4-1	TRBJ1-1	CASSQLKDRGAPEAFF	TGCGCCAGCAGCCAACTTAAAGACAGGGGGGCCCCTGAAGCTTTCTTT
-	15	few	TRBV6-2/TRBV6-3	TRBJ1-5	CASSFGQTSNQPQHF	TGTGCCAGCAGTTTCGGGCAGACAAGCAATCAGCCCCAGCATTTT
-	15	once	TRBV27	TRBJ1-6	CASSRIQRTNSPLHF	TGTGCCAGCAGTCGGATTCAACGGACTAATTCACCCCTCCACTTT
TRBD1	14	few	TRBV15	TRBJ2-1	CATSTRTGAREQFF	TGTGCCACCAGCACCCGGACAGGGGCTCGTGAGCAGTTCTTC
-	14	-	TRBV9	TRBJ2-5	CASSVGTLERTQYF	TGTGCCAGCAGCGTAGGGACACTCGAGAGGACCCAGTACTTC
-	16	-	TRBV4-2	TRBJ2-1	CASSQDGIGGYNEQFF	TGTGCCAGCAGCCAAGATGGGATAGGGGGCTACAATGAGCAGTTCTTC
-	15	-	TRBV24-1	TRBJ2-5	CATSDFGGREETQYF	TGTGCCACCAGTGATTTCGGGGGAAGAGAGGAGACCCAGTACTTC
-	15	-	TRBV28	TRBJ2-1	CASRPPRGEYNEQFF	TGTGCCAGCAGGCCACCCAGGGGGGAGTACAATGAGCAGTTCTTC
TRBD1	15	-	TRBV6-2/TRBV6-3	TRBJ1-1	CASRPTGQGTTEAFF	TGTGCCAGCAGGCCTACGGGACAGGGGACCACTGAAGCTTTCTTT
-	14	-	TRBV3-1	TRBJ1-2	CASSQTGRVYGYTF	TGTGCCAGCAGCCAAACAGGGCGGGTCTATGGCTACACCTTC
-	11	-	TRBV6-2/TRBV6-3	TRBJ2-3	CASATRDTQYF	TGTGCCAGCGCCACTAGGGATACGCAGTATTTT
TRBD1	14	-	TRBV2	TRBJ1-5	CASSPTGLYQPQHF	TGTGCCAGCTCGCCGACAGGGCTTTATCAGCCCCAGCATTTT
-	17	-	TRBV7-9	TRBJ2-7	CASSLVVGASGSYEQYF	TGTGCCAGCAGCTTAGTTGTGGGAGCTTCGGGTTCCTACGAGCAGTACTTC
TRBD1	15	once	TRBV5-1	TRBJ1-1	CASSYPGQTNTEAFF	TGCGCCAGCAGCTATCCGGGACAGACGAACACTGAAGCTTTCTTT
-	10	-	TRBV29-1	TRBJ2-1	CSVDQRKQFF	TGCAGCGTTGATCAGCGTAAGCAGTTCTTC
-	14	-	TRBV6-1	TRBJ1-2	CASSVNGFFYGYTF	TGTGCCAGCAGTGTAAACGGGTTCTTCTATGGCTACACCTTC
TRBD2	14	-	TRBV24-1	TRBJ2-5	CATSAVGGQETQYF	TGTGCCACCAGTGCCGTGGGAGGGCAAGAGACCCAGTACTTC
-	12	-	TRBV27	TRBJ2-1	CASSLSGVGQFF	TGTGCCAGCAGTTTATCGGGGGTAGGGCAGTTCTTC
-	14	-	TRBV15	TRBJ1-2	CATSTQRGKYGYTF	TGTGCCACCAGCACCCAGAGAGGGAAGTATGGCTACACCTTC
TRBD1	14	few	TRBV9	TRBJ2-4	CASSIGTGGFVQYF	TGTGCCAGCAGCATCGGGACAGGGGGCTTCGTCCAGTACTTC
-	15	-	TRBV20-1	TRBJ1-5	CSARATLMGNQPQHF	TGCAGTGCTAGGGCAACTTTGATGGGCAATCAGCCCCAGCATTTT
TRBD1	15	-	TRBV20-1	TRBJ2-1	CSASGTGFEVNEQFF	TGCAGTGCTAGCGGGACAGGGTTTGAGGTTAATGAGCAGTTCTTC
TRBD2	17	-	TRBV9	TRBJ2-5	CASSDGLAGGVLETQYF	TGTGCCAGCAGCGATGGACTAGCGGGGGGAGTATTAGAGACCCAGTACTTC
TRBD1	14	-	TRBV28	TRBJ2-1	CASRPGQVHNEQFF	TGTGCCAGCAGGCCGGGACAGGTACACAATGAGCAGTTCTTC
-	15	once	TRBV20-1	TRBJ2-1	CSAPRHAGARNEQFF	TGCAGTGCTCCCCGCCACGCGGGGGCTAGGAATGAGCAGTTCTTC
-	12	-	TRBV5-5	TRBJ2-5	CASRRSGETQYF	TGTGCCAGCAGAAGAAGCGGGGAGACCCAGTACTTC
TRBD2	18	-	TRBV2	TRBJ2-5	CASSPGTSGGYELETQYF	TGTGCCAGCAGTCCAGGGACTAGCGGGGGGTACGAGTTAGAGACCCAGTACTTC
-	16	few	TRBV4-3	TRBJ2-3	CASSQDPVISTDTQYF	TGCGCCAGCAGCCAAGATCCAGTAATCAGCACAGATACGCAGTATTTT
-	16	-	TRBV7-9	TRBJ2-3	CASSLVVGTGGDTQYF	TGTGCCAGCAGCTTAGTTGTTGGGACCGGCGGAGATACGCAGTATTTT
-	13	once	TRBV6-2/TRBV6-3	TRBJ2-7	CASCVTGTREQYF	TGTGCCAGCTGCGTTACTGGTACGCGCGAGCAGTACTTC
-	14	-	TRBV27	TRBJ2-7	CASSPASWGYEQYF	TGTGCCAGCAGTCCTGCCTCATGGGGGTACGAGCAGTACTTC
-	15	-	TRBV11-1	TRBJ2-3	CASSLAYRETDTQYF	TGTGCCAGCAGCTTAGCGTACAGGGAGACAGATACGCAGTATTTT
-	12	-	TRBV7-6	TRBJ2-7	CASSPRTNEQYF	TGTGCCAGCAGCCCACGGACTAACGAGCAGTACTTC
TRBD2	14	few	TRBV29-1	TRBJ2-5	CSAGIRGVQETQYF	TGCAGCGCTGGGATACGGGGGGTCCAAGAGACCCAGTACTTC
-	15	-	TRBV6-5	TRBJ2-7	CASSYSVLATYEQYF	TGTGCCAGCAGTTACTCTGTCCTCGCGACTTACGAGCAGTACTTC
-	14	-	TRBV29-1	TRBJ1-2	CSAMGARGQRGYTF	TGCAGCGCAATGGGGGCTCGCGGACAGAGGGGCTACACCTTC
-	17	-	TRBV14	TRBJ1-6	CASSQDTFRENNSPLHF	TGTGCCAGCAGCCAAGATACGTTCAGGGAGAATAATTCACCCCTCCACTTT
TRBD2	17	few	TRBV6-6	TRBJ2-1	CASSYLRTSGGDAEQFF	TGTGCCAGCAGTTACCTCCGGACTAGCGGGGGGGACGCTGAGCAGTTCTTC
TRBD1	14	-	TRBV18	TRBJ2-5	CASSPQGAIETQYF	TGTGCCAGCTCACCCCAGGGGGCCATCGAGACCCAGTACTTC
TRBD1	15	once	TRBV20-1	TRBJ1-4	CSAGAQGASSEKLFF	TGCAGTGCTGGAGCACAGGGGGCGAGCAGTGAAAAACTGTTTTTT
-	11	-	TRBV29-1	TRBJ2-1	CDATVDNEQFF	TGCGATGCGACAGTAGACAATGAGCAGTTCTTC
TRBD1	15	-	TRBV28	TRBJ1-2	CASTIPGQGDKGYTF	TGTGCCAGCACGATTCCGGGACAGGGGGACAAGGGCTACACCTTC
-	16	few	TRBV7-2	TRBJ2-3	CASSLMNPAGRDTQYF	TGTGCCAGCAGCTTAATGAACCCGGCAGGGAGGGATACGCAGTATTTT